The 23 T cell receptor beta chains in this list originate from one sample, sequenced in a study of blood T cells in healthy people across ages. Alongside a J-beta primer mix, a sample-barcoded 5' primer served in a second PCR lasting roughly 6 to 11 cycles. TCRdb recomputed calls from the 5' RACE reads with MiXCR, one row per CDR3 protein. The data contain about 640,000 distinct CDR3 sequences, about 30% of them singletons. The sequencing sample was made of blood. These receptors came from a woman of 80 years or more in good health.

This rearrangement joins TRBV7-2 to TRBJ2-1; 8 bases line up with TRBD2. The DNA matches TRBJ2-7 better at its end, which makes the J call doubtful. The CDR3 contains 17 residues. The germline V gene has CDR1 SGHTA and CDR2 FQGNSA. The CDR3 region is CASTVTASGRSYNEQYF. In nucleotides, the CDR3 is TGTGCCAGCACCGTAACTGCTAGCGGGCGGTCCTACAATGAGCAGTACTTC.

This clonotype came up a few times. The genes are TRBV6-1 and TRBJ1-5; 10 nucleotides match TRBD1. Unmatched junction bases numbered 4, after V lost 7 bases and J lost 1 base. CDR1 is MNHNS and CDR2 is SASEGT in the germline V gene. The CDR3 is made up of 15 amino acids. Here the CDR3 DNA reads TGTGCCAGCATGAGGGACAGGGGAAGCAATCAGCCCCAGCATTTT. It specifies CASMRDRGSNQPQHF.

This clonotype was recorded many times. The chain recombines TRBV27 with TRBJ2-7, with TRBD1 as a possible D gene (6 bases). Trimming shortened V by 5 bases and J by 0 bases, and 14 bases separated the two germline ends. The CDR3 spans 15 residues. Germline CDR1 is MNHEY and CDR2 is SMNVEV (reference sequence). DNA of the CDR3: TGTGCCAGCAGTGTAATACAGGGAACCTCCTACGAGCAGTACTTC. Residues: CASSVIQGTSYEQYF.

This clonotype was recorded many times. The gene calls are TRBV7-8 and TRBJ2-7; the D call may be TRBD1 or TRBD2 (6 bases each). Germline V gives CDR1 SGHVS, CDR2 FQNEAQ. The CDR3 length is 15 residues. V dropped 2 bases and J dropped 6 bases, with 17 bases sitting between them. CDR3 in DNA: TGTGCCAGCAGCTTATCCGGGGGCGACGGGGCCGAGCAGTACTTC. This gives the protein CASSLSGGDGAEQYF.

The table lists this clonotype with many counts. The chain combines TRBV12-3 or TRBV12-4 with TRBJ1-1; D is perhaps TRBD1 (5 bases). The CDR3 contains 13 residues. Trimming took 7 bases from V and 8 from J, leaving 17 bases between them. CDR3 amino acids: CASKTGEWGEAFF. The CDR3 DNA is TGTGCCAGCAAAACCGGGGAGTGGGGGGAAGCTTTCTTT.

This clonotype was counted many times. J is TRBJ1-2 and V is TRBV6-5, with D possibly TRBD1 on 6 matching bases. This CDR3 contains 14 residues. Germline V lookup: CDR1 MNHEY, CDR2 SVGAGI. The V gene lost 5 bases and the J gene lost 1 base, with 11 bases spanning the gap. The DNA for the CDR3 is TGTGCCAGCAGTCAGACAGGTGGTAACTATGGCTACACCTTC. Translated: CASSQTGGNYGYTF.

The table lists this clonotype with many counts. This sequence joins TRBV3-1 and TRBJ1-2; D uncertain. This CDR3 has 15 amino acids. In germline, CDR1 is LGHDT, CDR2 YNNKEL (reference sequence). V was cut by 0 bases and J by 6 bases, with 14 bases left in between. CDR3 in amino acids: CASSQDATTTDGYTF. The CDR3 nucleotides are TGTGCCAGCAGCCAAGATGCGACGACAACAGATGGCTACACCTTC.

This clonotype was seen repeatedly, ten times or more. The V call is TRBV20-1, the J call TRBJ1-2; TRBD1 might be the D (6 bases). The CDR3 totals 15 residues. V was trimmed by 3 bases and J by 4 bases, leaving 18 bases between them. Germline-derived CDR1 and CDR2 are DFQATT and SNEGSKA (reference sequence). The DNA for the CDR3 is TGCAGTGCTAGTCATGACCCAGGGGAGGGCTATGGCTACACCTTC. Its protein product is CSASHDPGEGYGYTF.

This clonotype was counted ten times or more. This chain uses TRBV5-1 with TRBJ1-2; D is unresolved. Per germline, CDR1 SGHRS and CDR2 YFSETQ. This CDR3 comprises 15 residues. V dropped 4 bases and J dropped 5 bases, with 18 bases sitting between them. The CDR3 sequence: CASSVDLVSSYGYTF. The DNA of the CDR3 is TGCGCCAGCAGCGTTGACTTAGTGAGCTCGTATGGCTACACCTTC.

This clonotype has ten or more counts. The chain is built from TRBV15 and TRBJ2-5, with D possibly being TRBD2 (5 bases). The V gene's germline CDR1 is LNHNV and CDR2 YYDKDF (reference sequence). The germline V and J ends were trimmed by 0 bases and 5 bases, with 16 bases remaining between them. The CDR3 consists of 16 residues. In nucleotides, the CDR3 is TGTGCCACCAGCAGAGATAGTACCGCCGGGGTGGAGACCCAGTACTTC. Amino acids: CATSRDSTAGVETQYF.

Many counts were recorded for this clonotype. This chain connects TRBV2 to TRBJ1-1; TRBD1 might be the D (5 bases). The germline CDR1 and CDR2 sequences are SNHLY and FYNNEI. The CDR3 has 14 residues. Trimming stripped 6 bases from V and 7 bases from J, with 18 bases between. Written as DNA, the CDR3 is TGTGCCAGCAGAGGAAAGTTAGGGGCCATTGAAGCTTTCTTT. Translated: CASRGKLGAIEAFF. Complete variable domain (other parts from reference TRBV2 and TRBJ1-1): EPEVTQTPSHQVTQMGQEVILRCVPISNHLYFYWYRQILGQKVEFLVSFYNNEISEKSEIFDDQFSVERPDGSNFTLKIRSTKLEDSAMYFCASRGKLGAIEAFFGQGTRLTVV.

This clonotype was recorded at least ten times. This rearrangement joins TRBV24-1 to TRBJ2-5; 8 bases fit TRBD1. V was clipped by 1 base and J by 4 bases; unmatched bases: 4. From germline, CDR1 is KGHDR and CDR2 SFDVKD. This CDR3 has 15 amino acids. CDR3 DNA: TGTGCCACCAGTGATTTTCCAGGACAGGGAGAGACCCAGTACTTC. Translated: CATSDFPGQGETQYF.

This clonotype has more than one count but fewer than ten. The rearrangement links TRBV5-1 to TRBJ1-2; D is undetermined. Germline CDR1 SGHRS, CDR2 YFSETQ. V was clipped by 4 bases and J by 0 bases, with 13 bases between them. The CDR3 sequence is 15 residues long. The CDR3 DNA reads TGCGCCAGCAGCCTAAATCTCGTGGCTAACTATGGCTACACCTTC. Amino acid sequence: CASSLNLVANYGYTF.

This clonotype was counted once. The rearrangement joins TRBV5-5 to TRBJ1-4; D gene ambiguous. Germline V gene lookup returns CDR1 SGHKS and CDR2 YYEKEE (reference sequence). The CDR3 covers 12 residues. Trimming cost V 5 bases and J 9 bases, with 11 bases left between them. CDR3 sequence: CASSFRGKKLFF. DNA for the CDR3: TGTGCCAGCAGTTTCAGAGGTAAAAAACTGTTTTTT.

The chain's CDR3 is CSVGQVDTEAFF. In DNA form, the CDR3 reads TGCAGCGTGGGACAGGTAGATACTGAAGCTTTCTTT. The chain recombines TRBV29-1 with TRBJ1-1; 8 positions match TRBD1. This CDR3 spans 12 amino acids. V lost 6 bases and J lost 5; bases outside the gene matches: 5. Germline V gene sequence: CDR1 SQVTM, CDR2 ANQGSEA.

CDR3 amino acids: CASSLVQGIADTQYF. As DNA, the CDR3 is TGCGCCAGCAGCTTGGTACAGGGGATTGCAGATACGCAGTATTTT. V gene TRBV5-1 combines with J gene TRBJ2-3; TRBD1 matches 7 bases. V was clipped by 0 bases and J by 4 bases; unmatched bases: 5. In germline, CDR1 is SGHRS, CDR2 YFSETQ. This CDR3 comprises 15 residues.

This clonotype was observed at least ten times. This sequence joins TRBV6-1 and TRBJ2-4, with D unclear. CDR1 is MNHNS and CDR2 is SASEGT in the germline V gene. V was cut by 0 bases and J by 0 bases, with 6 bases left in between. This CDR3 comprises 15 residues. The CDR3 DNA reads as TGTGCCAGCAGTGAAGCCACGTTAGCCAAAAACATTCAGTACTTC. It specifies CASSEATLAKNIQYF.

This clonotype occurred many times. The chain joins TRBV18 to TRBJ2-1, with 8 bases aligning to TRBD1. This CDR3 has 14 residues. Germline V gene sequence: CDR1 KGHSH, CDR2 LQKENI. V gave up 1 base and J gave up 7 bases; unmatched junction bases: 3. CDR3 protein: CASSPRTGQNEQFF. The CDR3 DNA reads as TGTGCCAGCTCACCACGGACAGGGCAGAATGAGCAGTTCTTC.

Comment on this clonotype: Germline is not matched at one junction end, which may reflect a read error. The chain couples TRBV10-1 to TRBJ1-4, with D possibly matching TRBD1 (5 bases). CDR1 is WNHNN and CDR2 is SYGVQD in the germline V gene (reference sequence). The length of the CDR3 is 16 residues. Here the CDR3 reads CASSPSGHATDEKLFF. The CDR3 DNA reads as TGCGCCAGCTCCCCCTCAGGGCATGCAACTGATGAAAAACTGTTTTTT.

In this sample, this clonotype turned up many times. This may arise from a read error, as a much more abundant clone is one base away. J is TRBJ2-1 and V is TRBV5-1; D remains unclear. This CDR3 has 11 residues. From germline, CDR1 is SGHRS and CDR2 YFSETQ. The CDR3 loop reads CASSLRNEQFF. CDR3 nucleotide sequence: TGTGCCAGCAGCCTGCGCAACGAGCAGTTCTTC.

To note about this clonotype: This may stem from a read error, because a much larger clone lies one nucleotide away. The CDR3 spells CASSQKSYGYTF. CDR3 nucleotides: TGTGCCAGCAGCCAAAAATCCTATGGCTACACCTTC. The chain is built from TRBV6-5 and TRBJ1-2; D remains ambiguous. The germline CDR1 and CDR2 sequences are MNHEY and SVGAGI. Trimming removed 6 bases at V and 4 bases at J, with 9 bases between. The CDR3 has 12 residues.

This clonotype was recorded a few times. This CDR3 is CASSPRGGLSIPDTQYF. The CDR3 region has the DNA TGTGCCAGCAGCCCTAGGGGAGGGCTAAGCATCCCAGATACGCAGTATTTT. The chain couples TRBV7-2 to TRBJ2-3, with 7 bases aligning to TRBD2. CDR1 is SGHTA, CDR2 FQGNSA, per germline. CDR3 length: 17 residues. Trimming took 5 bases from V and 4 from J; bases not matched to a gene: 15.

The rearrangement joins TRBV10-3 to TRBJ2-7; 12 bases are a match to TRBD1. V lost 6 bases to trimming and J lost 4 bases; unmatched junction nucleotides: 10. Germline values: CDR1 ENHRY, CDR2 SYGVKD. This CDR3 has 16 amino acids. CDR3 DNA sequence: TGTGCCATCAGAGCGGGACAGGGGGCGACGAGTTACGAGCAGTACTTC. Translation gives CAIRAGQGATSYEQYF.